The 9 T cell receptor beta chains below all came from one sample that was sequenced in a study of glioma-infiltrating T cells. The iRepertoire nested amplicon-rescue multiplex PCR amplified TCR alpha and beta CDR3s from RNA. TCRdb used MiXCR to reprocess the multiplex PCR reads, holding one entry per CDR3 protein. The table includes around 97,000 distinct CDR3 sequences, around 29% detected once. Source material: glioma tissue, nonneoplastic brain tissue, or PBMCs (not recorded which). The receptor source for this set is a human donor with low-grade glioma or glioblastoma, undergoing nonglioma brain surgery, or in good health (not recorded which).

CDR3 bases: TGTGCCAGCAGCAAAGTCCCGGGACAGGGGACCCCAGCAAAGCATTTT. Its protein is CASSKVPGQGTPAKHF. V is TRBV27 and J is TRBJ1-5; the match to TRBD1 covers 10 bases. The CDR3 length is 16 residues. V lost 6 bases to trimming and J lost 14 bases; unmatched junction nucleotides: 19. Germline V gene sequence: CDR1 MNHEY, CDR2 SMNVEV (reference sequence).

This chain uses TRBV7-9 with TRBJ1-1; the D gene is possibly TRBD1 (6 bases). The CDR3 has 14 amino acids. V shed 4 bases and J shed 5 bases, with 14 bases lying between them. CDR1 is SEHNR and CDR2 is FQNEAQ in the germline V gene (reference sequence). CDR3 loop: CASSSQGGGTEAFF. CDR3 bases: TGTGCCAGCAGCTCACAGGGAGGCGGGACTGAAGCTTTCTTT.

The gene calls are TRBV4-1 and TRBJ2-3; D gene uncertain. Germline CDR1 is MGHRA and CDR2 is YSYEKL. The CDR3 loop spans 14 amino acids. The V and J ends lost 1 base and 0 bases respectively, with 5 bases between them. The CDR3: CASSQAISTDTQYF. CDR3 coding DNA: TGCGCCAGCAGCCAAGCCATTAGCACAGATACGCAGTATTTT.

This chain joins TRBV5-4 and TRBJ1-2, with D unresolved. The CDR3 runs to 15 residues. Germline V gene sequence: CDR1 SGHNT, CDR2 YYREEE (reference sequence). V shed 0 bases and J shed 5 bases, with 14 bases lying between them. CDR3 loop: CASSLASRAPYGYTF. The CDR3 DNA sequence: TGTGCCAGCAGCTTGGCGAGCAGAGCCCCTTATGGCTACACCTTC. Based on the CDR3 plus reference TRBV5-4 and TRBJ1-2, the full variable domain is ETGVTQSPTHLIKTRGQQVTLRCSSQSGHNTVSWYQQALGQGPQFIFQYYREEENGRGNFPPRFSGLQFPNYSSELNVNALELDDSALYLCASSLASRAPYGYTFGSGTRLTVV.

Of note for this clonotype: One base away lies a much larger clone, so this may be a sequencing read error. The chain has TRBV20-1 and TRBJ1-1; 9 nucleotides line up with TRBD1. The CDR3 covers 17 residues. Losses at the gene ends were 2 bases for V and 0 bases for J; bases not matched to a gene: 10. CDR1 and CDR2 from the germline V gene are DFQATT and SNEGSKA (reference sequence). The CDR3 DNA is TGCAGTGCTAGACATGGCGTGGGGACAGGGATGAACACTGAAGCTTTCTTT. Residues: CSARHGVGTGMNTEAFF.

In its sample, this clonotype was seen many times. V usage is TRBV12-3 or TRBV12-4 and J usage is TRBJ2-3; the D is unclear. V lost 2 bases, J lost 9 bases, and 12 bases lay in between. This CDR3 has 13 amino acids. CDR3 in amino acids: CASSLFPSRTQYF. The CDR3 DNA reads TGTGCCAGCAGTTTATTTCCATCCCGGACGCAGTATTTT.

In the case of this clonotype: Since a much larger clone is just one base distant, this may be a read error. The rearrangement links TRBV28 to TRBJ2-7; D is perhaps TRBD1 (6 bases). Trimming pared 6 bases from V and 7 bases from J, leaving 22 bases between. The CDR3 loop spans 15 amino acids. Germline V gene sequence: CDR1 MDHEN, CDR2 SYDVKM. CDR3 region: CASRATGGCGQEQYF. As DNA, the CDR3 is TGTGCCAGCAGAGCGACAGGAGGTTGCGGTCAGGAGCAGTACTTC.

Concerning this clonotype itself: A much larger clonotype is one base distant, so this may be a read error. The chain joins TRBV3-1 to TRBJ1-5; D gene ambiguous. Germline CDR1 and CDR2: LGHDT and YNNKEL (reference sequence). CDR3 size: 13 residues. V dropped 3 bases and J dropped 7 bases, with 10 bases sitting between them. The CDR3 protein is CASSHGSGQPQHF. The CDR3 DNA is TGTGCCAGCAGCCACGGGTCCGGGCAGCCCCAGCATTTT.

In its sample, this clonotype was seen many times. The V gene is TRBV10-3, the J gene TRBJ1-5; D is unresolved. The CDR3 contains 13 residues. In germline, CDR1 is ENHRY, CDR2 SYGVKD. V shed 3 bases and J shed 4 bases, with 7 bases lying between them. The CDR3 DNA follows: TGTGCCATCAGTGAATTGGAGAATCAGCCCCAGCATTTT. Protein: CAISELENQPQHF.